What follows describes a single T cell receptor (beta chain). Its target is not known. The data were taken from a study of T cell repertoires in cytomegalovirus infection. MiXCR, run by TCRdb on the reads, gives a single entry per CDR3 protein. The profile shows hundreds of thousands of distinct CDR3 sequences, under 40% of them singletons. CDR1 and CDR2 (germline): MNHEY, SVGEGT. The CDR3 has 14 amino acids. Trimming left V 2 bases short and J 5 bases short, with 12 bases between. The sequencing used cultured CD8+ T cells from PBMCs, collected from culture after CMV antigen stimulation. The sequence was obtained from a human donor in good health (CMV status not recorded). Some clones in this sample may be carry-over from other donors' samples. V and J are TRBV6-2 or TRBV6-3 and TRBJ1-2; weak D call: TRBD1 (5 bases). CDR3 region: CASSYDSLGYGYTF. CDR3 coding DNA: TGTGCCAGCAGTTACGACAGCCTGGGTTATGGCTACACCTTC.